These T cell receptor beta chains were read from a single sample in a study of control samples from healthy donors and cancer patients. Libraries were prepared by immunoSEQ multiplex PCR; TCRdb keeps only in-frame clonotypes and omits some of them. The sample carries about 120,000 clones, approximately 87% recorded once. Material: blood. These receptor sequences come from a man aged 25 to 40 in good health. Both conserved end residues are part of each CDR3. Each record gives: D gene, clone size, J gene, V gene, CDR3 protein, CDR3 DNA. D genes are given only for firm matches. Clone size, where shown, is once, few, many, or a class for clones that have expanded.

>.|.|TRBJ1-1|TRBV7-2
CASSLLMGPNEAFF
TGTGCCAGCAGCCTCTTAATGGGCCCAAATGAAGCTTTCTTT
>TRBD1|.|TRBJ1-1|TRBV7-3
CASSLTGAGTGGTEAFF
TGTGCCAGCAGCTTAACGGGAGCGGGGACAGGGGGCACTGAAGCTTTCTTT
>TRBD1|.|TRBJ1-1|TRBV6-5
CASTWDRLNTEAFF
TGTGCCAGCACGTGGGACAGGTTGAACACTGAAGCTTTCTTT
>.|once|TRBJ2-2|TRBV30
CAWSVSYTGELFF
TGTGCCTGGAGTGTGTCTTACACCGGGGAGCTGTTTTTT
>.|.|TRBJ1-5|TRBV5-6
CASSFFGTGQPQHF
TGTGCCAGCAGCTTCTTCGGAACGGGGCAGCCCCAGCATTTT
>.|.|TRBJ1-2|TRBV30
CAWTPGGANYGYTF
TGTGCCTGGACCCCGGGCGGAGCTAACTATGGCTACACCTTC
>TRBD2|.|TRBJ2-3|TRBV7-3
CASSLAGGSTDTQYF
TGTGCCAGCAGCCTAGCGGGGGGAAGCACAGATACGCAGTATTTT
>.|.|TRBJ1-2|TRBV12-3/TRBV12-4
CASSFNRYGYTF
TGTGCCAGCAGTTTTAATCGGTATGGCTACACCTTC
>TRBD2|.|TRBJ2-1|TRBV10-2
CASTETSGGVGNEQFF
TGCGCCAGCACCGAGACTAGCGGGGGAGTTGGGAATGAGCAGTTCTTC
>.|.|TRBJ1-4|TRBV30
CAWSVQEGSKLFF
TGTGCCTGGAGTGTACAGGAGGGGTCAAAACTGTTTTTT
>TRBD2|.|TRBJ2-2|TRBV5-1
CASSLELRGGNTGELFF
TGCGCCAGCAGCTTGGAGTTGCGGGGGGGCAACACCGGGGAGCTGTTTTTT
>.|.|TRBJ1-1|TRBV5-1
CASSQTGSRGATEAFF
TGCGCCAGCAGCCAAACAGGGAGTAGGGGCGCCACTGAAGCTTTCTTT
>.|.|TRBJ1-4|TRBV19
CASIYGGKLFF
TGTGCCAGTATTTACGGGGGAAAACTGTTTTTT
>.|.|TRBJ1-1|TRBV25-1
CASSDRDTEAFF
TGTGCCAGCAGTGACAGGGACACTGAAGCTTTCTTT
>TRBD1|.|TRBJ1-5|TRBV18
CASSPQAAGRGGSNQPQHF
TGTGCCAGCTCACCACAGGCAGCGGGCAGGGGGGGTAGCAATCAGCCCCAGCATTTT
>TRBD1|.|TRBJ2-1|TRBV14
CASSDIGGVGNEQFF
TGTGCCAGCAGCGATATAGGGGGCGTTGGGAATGAGCAGTTCTTC
>.|.|TRBJ2-3|TRBV14
CASSQDGPFSTDTQYF
TGTGCCAGCAGCCAAGATGGCCCATTTAGCACAGATACGCAGTATTTT
>.|.|TRBJ2-1|TRBV5-1
CASSLEGPIYNEQFF
TGCGCCAGCAGCTTGGAAGGCCCAATCTACAATGAGCAGTTCTTC
>.|.|TRBJ2-1|TRBV10-2
CASSDGALSWDEQFF
.
>.|.|TRBJ1-4|TRBV19
CASSITGAVGEKLFF
TGTGCCAGTAGTATAACGGGAGCAGTGGGTGAAAAACTGTTTTTT
>TRBD1|.|TRBJ1-3|TRBV9
CASSVGGTGGSGNTIYF
TGTGCCAGCAGCGTAGGAGGGACAGGGGGCTCTGGAAACACCATATATTTT
>.|.|TRBJ2-5|TRBV7-3
CASTRGPQETQYF
TGTGCCAGCACCCGGGGGCCCCAAGAGACCCAGTACTTC
>.|.|TRBJ2-1|TRBV3-1/TRBV3-2
CASRDYVGGRFF
TGTGCCAGCAGGGACTACGTGGGGGGCCGGTTCTTC
>.|.|TRBJ2-6|TRBV4-1
CASSQGRAGANVLTF
TGCGCCAGCAGCCAAGGGAGAGCTGGGGCCAACGTCCTGACTTTC
>TRBD2|.|TRBJ2-1|TRBV9
CASSVESGGVREQFF
TGTGCCAGCAGCGTGGAGAGCGGGGGGGTCAGGGAGCAGTTCTTC
>.|once|TRBJ1-2|TRBV3-1/TRBV3-2
CASSQDRRRKGESNYGYTF
TGTGCCAGCAGCCAAGATCGGCGGAGGAAAGGAGAGTCTAACTATGGCTACACCTTC
>TRBD1|once|TRBJ1-6|TRBV2
CASSGGQGINPYNSPLHF
TGTGCCAGCAGTGGAGGACAGGGGATAAATCCCTATAATTCACCCCTCCACTTT
>.|.|TRBJ2-5|TRBV4-1
CASSQIGLVRTQYF
TGCGCCAGCAGCCAGATCGGACTGGTACGGACCCAGTACTTC
>TRBD1|.|TRBJ1-2|TRBV5-1
CASSTSTGADGYTF
TGCGCCAGCAGCACCTCGACAGGGGCGGATGGCTACACCTTC
>.|once|TRBJ1-1|TRBV19
CASSPFRGGGREAFF
TGTGCCAGTAGCCCTTTTCGAGGGGGGGGTAGGGAAGCTTTCTTT
>TRBD1|.|TRBJ2-2|TRBV5-1
CASAFDRGIDGELFF
TGCGCCAGCGCCTTCGACAGGGGTATTGACGGGGAGCTGTTTTTT
>TRBD1|.|TRBJ1-6|TRBV5-1
CASSLRGQGDNSPLHF
TGCGCCAGCAGCTTGCGGGGACAGGGGGACAATTCACCCCTCCACTTT
>.|.|TRBJ1-4|TRBV18
CASSPREEGANEKLFF
TGTGCCAGCTCACCACGGGAGGAGGGGGCTAATGAAAAACTGTTTTTT
>.|.|TRBJ1-1|TRBV5-8
CASSYNRLAKMAFF
TGTGCCAGCAGCTACAATCGGCTAGCCAAGATGGCTTTCTTT
>.|.|TRBJ2-2|TRBV7-2
CASSLAIGELFF
TGTGCCAGCAGCTTAGCGATCGGGGAGCTGTTTTTT
>.|.|TRBJ2-5|TRBV5-1
CASSLIGARGSAQYF
TGCGCCAGCAGCTTGATAGGGGCGCGTGGGTCGGCCCAGTACTTC
>.|medium-sized|TRBJ1-3|TRBV10-2
CASGWTGESGNTIYF
TGCGCCAGCGGGTGGACGGGGGAATCCGGAAACACCATATATTTT
>TRBD2|.|TRBJ2-5|TRBV27
CASRARFGGGGVSNQEAQYF
TGTGCCAGCAGGGCCCGCTTCGGGGGCGGGGGGGTCTCCAACCAAGAGGCCCAGTACTTC
>.|few|TRBJ1-5|TRBV4-1
CASKGFFAGNQPQHF
TGCGCCAGCAAGGGGTTCTTCGCAGGTAATCAGCCCCAGCATTTT
>.|.|TRBJ2-1|TRBV7-3
CASSLAGTSYNEQFF
TGTGCCAGCAGCTTAGCCGGGACGTCCTACAATGAGCAGTTCTTC